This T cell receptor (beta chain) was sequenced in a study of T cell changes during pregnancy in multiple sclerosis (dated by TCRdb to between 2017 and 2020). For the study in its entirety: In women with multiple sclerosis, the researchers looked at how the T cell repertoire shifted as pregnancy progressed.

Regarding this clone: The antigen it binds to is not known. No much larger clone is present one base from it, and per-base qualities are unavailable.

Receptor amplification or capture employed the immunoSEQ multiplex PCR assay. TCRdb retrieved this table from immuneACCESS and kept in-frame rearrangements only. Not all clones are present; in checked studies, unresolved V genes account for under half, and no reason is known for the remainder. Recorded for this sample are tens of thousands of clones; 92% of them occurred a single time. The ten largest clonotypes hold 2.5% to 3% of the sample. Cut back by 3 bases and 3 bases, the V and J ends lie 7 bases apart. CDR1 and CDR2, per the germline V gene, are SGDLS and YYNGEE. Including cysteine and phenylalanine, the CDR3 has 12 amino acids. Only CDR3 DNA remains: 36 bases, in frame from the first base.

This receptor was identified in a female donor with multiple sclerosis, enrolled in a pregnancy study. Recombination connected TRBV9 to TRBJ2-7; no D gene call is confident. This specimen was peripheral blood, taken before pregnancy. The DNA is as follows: TGTGCCAGCAGCGACTACGGCTACGAGCAGTACTTC. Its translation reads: CASSDYGYEQYF.